The 23 T cell receptor beta chains listed next were all sequenced from one sample in a study of blood T cell repertoires in COVID-19. Generated by immunoSEQ multiplex PCR, the TCRdb table keeps only in-frame clones and is missing some. The repertoire holds over 200,000 clones, with 70% to 90% as singletons. The sequenced sample was PBMCs or T cells enriched from blood (not recorded which). The receptors originated from a man in his thirties or forties who had recovered from COVID-19.

This chain links TRBV28 with TRBJ2-7, with D possibly matching TRBD1 (6 bases). The CDR3 has 13 amino acids. Germline CDR1 and CDR2: MDHEN and SYDVKM. V was pared by 3 bases and J by 3 bases, with 9 bases between. The chain's CDR3 is CASSFSQGYEQYF. The CDR3 DNA is TGTGCCAGCAGTTTTTCACAGGGCTACGAGCAGTACTTC.

This clone came up once. The V gene is TRBV25-1, the J gene TRBJ1-1; possible D gene TRBD1, 6 bases. Germline CDR1 and CDR2: MGHDK and SYGVNS. V shed 0 bases and J shed 9 bases, with 11 bases lying between them. This CDR3 comprises 13 residues. This CDR3 reads CASSEYETGQAFF. CDR3 DNA: TGTGCCAGCAGTGAATATGAGACAGGCCAAGCTTTCTTT.

The chain couples TRBV5-1 to TRBJ2-2, with D perhaps matching TRBD2 (5 bases). This CDR3 contains 16 residues. The V gene lost 0 bases and the J gene lost 3 bases, with 12 bases spanning the gap. In germline, CDR1 is SGHRS, CDR2 YFSETQ. This CDR3 is CASSLVFPSHTGELFF. For the CDR3, the DNA is TGCGCCAGCAGCTTGGTTTTCCCTAGCCACACCGGGGAGCTGTTTTTT.

V usage is TRBV6-5 and J usage is TRBJ1-5; 8 bases line up with TRBD1. After removal of 8 bases from V and 6 bases from J, the junction contained 12 bases not matched to a gene. Germline V gene data show CDR1 as MNHEY and CDR2 as SVGAGI. There are 15 residues in the CDR3. The CDR3 DNA sequence: TGTGCCAGCGGGCCCCGCGGACAGGGCCTTCAGCCCCAGCATTTT. It encodes CASGPRGQGLQPQHF.

The chain employs TRBV6-2 or TRBV6-3 and TRBJ1-1; D remains unclear. In germline, CDR1 is MNHEY, CDR2 SVGEGT. The length of the CDR3 is 11 residues. The V gene lost 4 bases and the J gene lost 8 bases, with 8 bases spanning the gap. The CDR3, as DNA: TGTGCCAGCAGTTTCGCTAAGGAAGCTTTCTTT. This translates into CASSFAKEAFF.

The chain is built from TRBV19 and TRBJ1-5; 10 positions agree with TRBD1. CDR1 LNHDA and CDR2 SQIVND come from the germline V gene (reference sequence). This CDR3 region has 15 residues. The V segment lost 2 bases and the J segment 4 bases; nucleotides outside the gene matches: 2. CDR3 amino acids: CASSIWTGGNQPQHF. The CDR3 DNA sequence: TGTGCCAGTAGTATATGGACAGGGGGAAATCAGCCCCAGCATTTT.

This clone occurred a few times. The chain uses TRBV23-1 and TRBJ2-2; TRBD1 aligns across 8 bases. TRBV23-1 counts as an open reading frame of uncertain function. After removal of 6 bases from V and 4 bases from J, the junction contained 10 bases not matched to a gene. CDR3 size: 16 residues. The DNA of the CDR3 is TGCGCCAGCAGCCTACAGGGGGGTTTTGGCACCGGGGAGCTGTTTTTT. Its translation: CASSLQGGFGTGELFF.

The rearrangement joins TRBV5-6 to TRBJ1-4; 7 positions agree with TRBD1. V shed 0 bases, J shed 4 bases, and the junction held 6 bases outside the gene matches. Germline CDR1 reads SGHDT; CDR2 reads YYEEEE. This CDR3 is built from 16 residues. CDR3 sequence: CASSLGLRDSNEKLFF. CDR3 nucleotide sequence: TGTGCCAGCAGCTTGGGTCTCCGGGACAGTAATGAAAAACTGTTTTTT.

This sequence joins TRBV7-9 and TRBJ2-3; 9 bases are shared with TRBD2. Trimming removed 3 bases from V and 1 base from J; junction bases left unmatched: 2. The CDR3 length is 15 residues. CDR1 is SEHNR and CDR2 is FQNEAQ in the germline V gene (reference sequence). As DNA, the CDR3 is TGTGCCAGCAGCTTTAGCGGGGGTGGCACAGATACGCAGTATTTT. The encoded protein is CASSFSGGGTDTQYF.

This clone was counted once. The chain is built from TRBV7-2 and TRBJ2-7; 10 nucleotides match TRBD1. Losses at the gene ends were 6 bases for V and 2 bases for J; bases not matched to a gene: 4. Germline CDR1 reads SGHTA; CDR2 reads FQGNSA. The CDR3 is 14 residues long. DNA of the CDR3: TGTGCCAGCAGTCCGGGACAGGGGCCCTACGAGCAGTACTTC. This translates into CASSPGQGPYEQYF.

The genes are TRBV6-5 and TRBJ2-2; 11 bases match TRBD2. Germline V lookup: CDR1 MNHEY, CDR2 SVGAGI. The CDR3 sequence is 15 residues long. V shed 5 bases and J 4 bases; nucleotides not matched to a gene: 3. In nucleotides, the CDR3 is TGTGCCAGCAGTCCCGGGACTAGCGGCACCGGGGAGCTGTTTTTT. Amino acids: CASSPGTSGTGELFF.

The chain couples TRBV5-5 to TRBJ2-7, with D perhaps matching TRBD1 (5 bases). Germline CDR1 is SGHKS and CDR2 is YYEKEE (reference sequence). The ends were cut back, 2 bases at V and 3 bases at J, with 15 bases in the middle. The CDR3 spans 15 residues. The CDR3 nucleotides are TGTGCCAGCAGCTTCACGACAGTGGCTCTCTACGAGCAGTACTTC. Translation: CASSFTTVALYEQYF.

The gene calls are TRBV7-9 and TRBJ1-1, with D maybe TRBD1 (5 bases). The germline V and J ends were trimmed by 0 bases and 4 bases, with 18 bases remaining between them. This CDR3 has 17 residues. CDR1 is SEHNR and CDR2 is FQNEAQ in the germline V gene (reference sequence). The CDR3 nucleotides are TGTGCCAGCAGCTTAGCAGGAGCGGGGCGGGGAGGCACTGAAGCTTTCTTT. Its protein is CASSLAGAGRGGTEAFF.

The chain is built from TRBV15 and TRBJ2-1; D ambiguous. With 6 bases removed from V and 4 bases from J, the gap between germline ends came to 4 bases. Germline CDR1 reads LNHNV; CDR2 reads YYDKDF (reference sequence). CDR3 length equals 11 residues. CDR3 in amino acids: CATRSYNEQFF. CDR3 in DNA: TGTGCCACCAGGTCTTACAATGAGCAGTTCTTC.

As regards this clone: Other DNA sequences within the sample encode an identical CDR3. The chain joins TRBV28 to TRBJ1-2; no clear D gene. The CDR3 extends over 12 amino acids. Germline V gene data show CDR1 as MDHEN and CDR2 as SYDVKM. Trimming stripped 8 bases from V and 5 bases from J, with 12 bases between. The CDR3 sequence is CASSLPGYGYTF. The CDR3 coding sequence is TGTGCCAGCTCACTGCCAGGTTATGGCTACACCTTC.

This chain connects TRBV4-2 to TRBJ2-5; no reliable D call. This CDR3 comprises 13 residues. From germline, CDR1 is LGHNA and CDR2 YNFKEQ. Trimming took 4 bases from V and 0 from J, leaving 6 bases between them. The CDR3 nucleotides are TGTGCCAGCAGCCGAGACTACCAAGAGACCCAGTACTTC. It translates to CASSRDYQETQYF.

The chain couples TRBV6-5 to TRBJ2-5; 7 bases align to TRBD1. V lost 1 base, J lost 3 bases, and 2 bases stayed unmatched. The CDR3 extends over 14 amino acids. CDR1 MNHEY and CDR2 SVGAGI come from the germline V gene. The CDR3 spells CASSYYQGEETQYF. The CDR3 region has the DNA TGTGCCAGCAGTTACTACCAGGGGGAAGAGACCCAGTACTTC.

The chain carries TRBV27 and TRBJ2-5, with D possibly matching TRBD2 (6 bases). CDR3 length equals 13 residues. CDR1 MNHEY and CDR2 SMNVEV come from the germline V gene (reference sequence). The ends were cut back, 6 bases at V and 2 bases at J, with 10 bases in the middle. CDR3 sequence reads: CASSSGTQETQYF. The CDR3 nucleotides read TGTGCCAGCAGCTCCGGGACTCAAGAGACCCAGTACTTC.

This clone was picked up one time. The J gene is TRBJ2-7, the V gene TRBV18; D is possibly TRBD2 (6 bases). The CDR3 has 16 residues. Germline assignment: CDR1 KGHSH and CDR2 LQKENI. Trimming pared 4 bases from V and 4 bases from J, leaving 20 bases between. The CDR3 protein is CASSQEMGGRGYEQYF. CDR3 bases: TGTGCCAGCTCACAGGAAATGGGAGGACGAGGTTACGAGCAGTACTTC.

This rearrangement joins TRBV6-6 to TRBJ2-2; TRBD2 might be the D (6 bases). Trimming left V 6 bases short and J 2 bases short, with 16 bases between. The germline gives CDR1 MNHNY, CDR2 SVGAGI (reference sequence). CDR3 length: 16 residues. CDR3 residues: CASSYAGTHNTGELFF. In DNA form, the CDR3 reads TGTGCCAGCAGCTACGCCGGGACTCACAACACCGGGGAGCTGTTTTTT.

In its sample, this clone was seen a few times. CDR3 in DNA: TGTGCCAGCAGCCGTACAACAGGGTCCGAGCAGTACTTC. This gives the protein CASSRTTGSEQYF. The gene calls are TRBV5-5 and TRBJ2-7; a possible D gene is TRBD1 (6 bases). Trimming took 4 bases from V and 6 from J, leaving 14 bases between them. CDR3 length equals 13 residues. CDR1 is SGHKS and CDR2 is YYEKEE in the germline V gene (reference sequence).

Remarks on this clone: The junction does not match germline at one end; this may be a read error. This chain links TRBV7-7 with TRBJ2-1; no firm D call. This CDR3 is built from 16 residues. In germline, CDR1 is SSHAT, CDR2 FNYEAQ (reference sequence). The CDR3 DNA reads as TGTGCTAGCAGCTTAGCCCCGGCGCTAGCCTACAATGAGCAGTTCTTC. Translation: CASSLAPALAYNEQFF.

V is TRBV27 and J is TRBJ2-5; D is possibly TRBD2 (5 bases). The CDR3 spans 14 residues. CDR1 and CDR2 (germline): MNHEY, SMNVEV (reference sequence). V lost 2 bases, J lost 3 bases, and 10 bases lay in between. The CDR3 loop reads CASSLGRGKETQYF. CDR3 bases: TGTGCCAGCAGTTTAGGGAGAGGGAAAGAGACCCAGTACTTC.